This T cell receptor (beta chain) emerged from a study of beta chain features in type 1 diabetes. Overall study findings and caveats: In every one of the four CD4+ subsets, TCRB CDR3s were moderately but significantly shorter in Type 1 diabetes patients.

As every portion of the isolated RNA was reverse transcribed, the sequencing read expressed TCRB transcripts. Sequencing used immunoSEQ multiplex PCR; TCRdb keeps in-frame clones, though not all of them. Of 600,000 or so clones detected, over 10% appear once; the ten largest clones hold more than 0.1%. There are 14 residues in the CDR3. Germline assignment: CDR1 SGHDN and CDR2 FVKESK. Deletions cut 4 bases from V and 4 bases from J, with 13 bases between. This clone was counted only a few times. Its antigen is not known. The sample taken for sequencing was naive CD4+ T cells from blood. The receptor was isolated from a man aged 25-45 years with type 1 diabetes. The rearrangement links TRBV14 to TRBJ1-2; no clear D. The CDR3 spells CASSRLDPGYGYTF. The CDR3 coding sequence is TGTGCCAGCAGCCGTCTGGATCCGGGCTATGGCTACACCTTC.